The sequence of this T cell receptor (beta chain) was determined in a study of CD8+ T cells in alopecia areata. RNA, once extracted, was reverse transcribed into cDNA for use as the sequencing template. The data were produced by immunoSEQ multiplex PCR, yet TCRdb's version contains in-frame clones alone and is incomplete. The sample has more than 200,000 clones, 43% seen once. The CDR3 runs 12 residues. Germline CDR1 is GTSNPN and CDR2 is SVGIG (reference sequence). Trimming took 4 bases from V and 3 from J, leaving 9 bases between them. Treatment meaning: oral pan-JAK inhibitor, 5-10 mg twice daily. The clonotype comes from a human donor with alopecia areata. The sample was CD4+ T cells sorted from blood, taken at approximately week 36, from a patient treated with tofacitinib. This chain links TRBV30 with TRBJ1-1; the D gene is possibly TRBD1 (6 bases). The CDR3 region has the DNA TGTGCCTGGACGGACAGCTACACTGAAGCTTTCTTT. Translating gives CAWTDSYTEAFF.